These 20 T cell receptor beta chains were all obtained from the same sample, sequenced in a study of OX40 agonist ivuxolimab in advanced cancers. Libraries were prepared by immunoSEQ multiplex PCR; TCRdb keeps only in-frame clonotypes and omits some of them. The sample gives more than 50,000 clones, around 84% of which show up once; approximately 3.8% is in the top ten. The sequencing used CD4+ or CD8+ T cells sorted from blood, collected in a trial of the OX40 agonist ivuxolimab. The origin of the receptors is an adult with an advanced solid tumor such as melanoma, head and neck, liver or kidney cancer.

V and J are TRBV5-1 and TRBJ1-2; the match to TRBD1 covers 7 bases. Trimming took 7 bases from V and 5 from J; bases not matched to a gene: 5. Germline V lookup: CDR1 SGHRS, CDR2 YFSETQ. The CDR3 spans 12 residues. The CDR3 nucleotides read TGCGCCAGCCGACAGGGAGCTTATGGCTACACCTTC. This encodes CASRQGAYGYTF.

This clone came up a few times. The chain carries TRBV6-1 and TRBJ1-5; D is possibly TRBD1 (5 bases). Trimming pared 2 bases from V and 4 bases from J, leaving 9 bases between. This CDR3 is built from 14 residues. Germline values: CDR1 MNHNS, CDR2 SASEGT. Here the CDR3 DNA reads TGTGCCAGCAGTGAAAGTTGGGGGAATCAGCCCCAGCATTTT. Its translation is CASSESWGNQPQHF.

The V and J genes are TRBV11-2 and TRBJ2-5; D unclear. The length of the CDR3 is 16 residues. Trimming stripped 0 bases from V and 5 bases from J, with 16 bases between. From germline, CDR1 is SGHAT and CDR2 FQNNGV. CDR3 DNA: TGTGCCAGCAGCTTAGATAACATTGGGGTTGGGGAGACCCAGTACTTC. Encoded protein: CASSLDNIGVGETQYF.

The V and J genes are TRBV7-9 and TRBJ1-1; D might be TRBD1 (5 bases). The CDR3 runs to 13 residues. V was cut by 5 bases and J by 3 bases, with 10 bases left in between. The germline V gene has CDR1 SEHNR and CDR2 FQNEAQ (reference sequence). The CDR3 sequence: CASSRDHYTEAFF. The DNA of the CDR3 is TGTGCCAGCAGCCGGGACCATTACACTGAAGCTTTCTTT. Based on the CDR3 plus reference TRBV7-9 and TRBJ1-1, the full variable domain is DTGVSQNPRHKITKRGQNVTFRCDPISEHNRLYWYRQTLGQGPEFLTYFQNEAQLEKSRLLSDRFSAERPKGSFSTLEIQRTEQGDSAMYLCASSRDHYTEAFFGQGTRLTVV.

The chain uses TRBV28 and TRBJ1-6; 9 nucleotides line up with TRBD1. The V and J ends lost 5 bases and 10 bases, in that order; junction bases with no gene match: 6. This CDR3 is 14 amino acids long. Germline V gene lookup returns CDR1 MDHEN and CDR2 SYDVKM. The chain's CDR3 is CASSPGQGISPLHF. CDR3 DNA: TGTGCCAGCAGTCCAGGACAGGGGATCTCACCCCTCCACTTT.

The V call is TRBV11-2, the J call TRBJ2-3; 12 positions agree with TRBD2. The CDR3 is made up of 16 amino acids. The V gene's germline CDR1 is SGHAT and CDR2 FQNNGV. J gave up 4 bases and V 3 bases, and 5 bases lay outside the gene matches. CDR3 residues: CASSFSSGRAADTQYF. CDR3 in DNA: TGTGCCAGCAGCTTCTCTAGCGGGAGGGCGGCAGATACGCAGTATTTT.

This chain joins TRBV9 and TRBJ2-5; TRBD2 aligns across 8 bases. Germline V gene lookup returns CDR1 SGDLS and CDR2 YYNGEE. This CDR3 has 15 amino acids. Trimming took 4 bases from V and 9 from J; bases not matched to a gene: 14. CDR3 region: CASSTTGTSYQAQYF. CDR3 DNA sequence: TGTGCCAGCAGCACAACCGGGACTAGTTATCAGGCCCAGTACTTC. Full variable domain (rest looked up from reference TRBV9 and TRBJ2-5): DSGVTQTPKHLITATGQRVTLRCSPRSGDLSVYWYQQSLDQGLQFLIQYYNGEERAKGNILERFSAQQFPDLHSELNLSSLELGDSALYFCASSTTGTSYQAQYFGPGTRLLVL.

V is TRBV5-4 and J is TRBJ1-2, with D possibly matching TRBD1 (5 bases). The germline CDR1 and CDR2 sequences are SGHNT and YYREEE (reference sequence). The ends were cut back, 2 bases at V and 4 bases at J, with 9 bases in the middle. The CDR3 totals 13 residues. CDR3 loop: CASSLQAGYGYTF. The CDR3, as DNA: TGTGCCAGCAGCTTACAGGCGGGCTATGGCTACACCTTC.

The count of this clone is one. The V gene is TRBV15, the J gene TRBJ2-1, with D perhaps TRBD2 (6 bases). Germline loops: CDR1 LNHNV, CDR2 YYDKDF (reference sequence). V lost 5 bases, J lost 0 bases, and 8 bases lay in between. The CDR3 extends over 14 amino acids. DNA of the CDR3: TGTGCCACCAGCGGGGGGAGCTCCTACAATGAGCAGTTCTTC. The encoded protein is CATSGGSSYNEQFF.

CDR3 residues: CASRAPGLAGLYEQYF. The CDR3, as DNA: TGTGCCAGCAGGGCACCGGGACTAGCGGGACTCTACGAGCAGTACTTC. V usage is TRBV28 and J usage is TRBJ2-7; 13 positions match TRBD2. V dropped 6 bases and J dropped 3; count of bases not matched to a gene: 8. The CDR3 runs 16 residues. CDR1 is MDHEN, CDR2 SYDVKM, per germline.

The chain is built from TRBV19 and TRBJ2-5; 10 bases agree with TRBD2. After removal of 6 bases from V and 10 bases from J, the junction contained 14 bases not matched to a gene. CDR3 size: 15 residues. Germline assignment: CDR1 LNHDA and CDR2 SQIVND (reference sequence). CDR3 amino acids: CASSLSPSGGVFQYF. CDR3 DNA: TGTGCCAGTAGCCTCTCGCCTAGCGGGGGTGTGTTCCAGTACTTC.

This clone was observed a single time. This chain connects TRBV27 to TRBJ1-6, with D maybe TRBD1 (5 bases). Between the trimmed V and J ends, which lost 4 bases and 4 bases, there was a span of 14 bases. The CDR3 extends over 16 amino acids. Germline-derived CDR1 and CDR2 are MNHEY and SMNVEV (reference sequence). This CDR3 reads CASSSYRTLYNSPLHF. The DNA of the CDR3 is TGTGCCAGCAGTTCCTATAGGACACTTTATAATTCACCCCTCCACTTT.

The chain links TRBV29-1 to TRBJ1-1; D remains unclear. Trimming pared 4 bases from V and 0 bases from J, leaving 9 bases between. In germline, CDR1 is SQVTM, CDR2 ANQGSEA. This CDR3 comprises 13 residues. The CDR3 DNA reads as TGCAGCGTTGGGTCATTCGTGAACACTGAAGCTTTCTTT. It codes for CSVGSFVNTEAFF.

In its sample, this clone was seen a few times. This sequence joins TRBV28 and TRBJ1-1; 7 bases are shared with TRBD1. The germline V gene has CDR1 MDHEN and CDR2 SYDVKM. The CDR3 has 14 amino acids. V dropped 11 bases and J dropped 5; count of bases not matched to a gene: 14. CDR3 region: CAGSRGGASTEAFF. The CDR3 region has the DNA TGTGCCGGGAGTAGAGGGGGCGCTTCTACTGAAGCTTTCTTT.

CDR3 residues: CASREKRQGICFSQPQHF. The CDR3 DNA sequence: TGTGCCAGCAGGGAAAAAAGACAGGGAATCTGTTTCAGTCAGCCCCAGCATTTT. The V gene is TRBV9, the J gene TRBJ1-5, with TRBD1 matching over 7 bases. With 5 bases clipped from V and 6 bases from J, the junction kept 20 bases outside the gene matches. The CDR3 sequence is 18 residues long. Per germline, CDR1 SGDLS and CDR2 YYNGEE.

The CDR3 DNA sequence: TGCGCCAGACCGGGACAGGGAGCCTACGAGCAGTACTTC. It is translated as CARPGQGAYEQYF. The chain is built from TRBV10-1 and TRBJ2-7, with 9 bases aligning to TRBD1. The V gene end was trimmed by 9 bases and the J gene end by 2 bases; junction bases not matched to a gene: 5. The CDR3 consists of 13 residues. CDR1 is WNHNN, CDR2 SYGVQD, per germline (reference sequence).

The rearrangement joins TRBV6-5 to TRBJ1-4, with no clear D. Germline V gives CDR1 MNHEY, CDR2 SVGAGI. V lost 2 bases and J lost 2, with 9 bases in between. The CDR3 spans 15 residues. The CDR3 region is CASSYRGLTNEKLFF. CDR3 nucleotides: TGTGCCAGCAGTTACCGAGGGTTGACTAATGAAAAACTGTTTTTT.

This rearrangement joins TRBV6-5 to TRBJ1-2, with 7 bases aligning to TRBD1. Trimming removed 5 bases from V and 1 base from J; junction bases left unmatched: 1. The CDR3 loop spans 13 amino acids. Germline V CDR1 and CDR2: MNHEY, SVGAGI. CDR3 sequence (DNA): TGTGCCAGCAGTCAGGGGGTTAACTATGGCTACACCTTC. Protein product: CASSQGVNYGYTF.

The rearrangement links TRBV19 to TRBJ2-1, with D tentatively TRBD1 (6 bases). The CDR3 covers 15 residues. V was trimmed by 8 bases and J by 0 bases, leaving 14 bases between them. Germline loops: CDR1 LNHDA, CDR2 SQIVND (reference sequence). The CDR3 DNA reads TGTGCCAGTTCTATAGGACAGCGCTCCTACAATGAGCAGTTCTTC. It specifies CASSIGQRSYNEQFF.

The CDR3 spells CASSRADTGELFF. CDR3 coding DNA: TGTGCCAGTAGTCGGGCGGACACCGGGGAGCTGTTTTTT. This chain joins TRBV19 and TRBJ2-2; D unresolved. The length of the CDR3 is 13 residues. Germline CDR1 LNHDA, CDR2 SQIVND (reference sequence). Trimming shortened V by 5 bases and J by 3 bases, and 7 bases separated the two germline ends.